Shown below are 32 T cell receptor beta chains from a single sample sequenced in a study of technical replicates of blood from a few donors. Using immunoSEQ multiplex PCR, the repertoire was profiled, and TCRdb retains in-frame clones only, with some absent. The sample contains around 80,000 clones, less than 99% of which appear only once. Sequencing was done on a sample of T cells isolated from PBMCs. These receptors were collected from a human donor in good health.

The chain recombines TRBV5-1 with TRBJ2-7, with D possibly matching TRBD2 (6 bases). This CDR3 contains 16 residues. The germline gives CDR1 SGHRS, CDR2 YFSETQ. V lost 1 base and J lost 3, with 17 bases in between. CDR3 sequence (DNA): TGCGCCAGCAGCTTGAACCGGGGGAGCCAGGTCTACGAGCAGTACTTC. Translated, it gives CASSLNRGSQVYEQYF.

The gene calls are TRBV19 and TRBJ1-5; D is unclear. CDR3 size: 14 residues. CDR1 is LNHDA and CDR2 is SQIVND in the germline V gene (reference sequence). V shed 7 bases and J shed 4 bases, with 14 bases lying between them. CDR3 DNA: TGTGCCAGTAATCCCCGAACATTAAATCAGCCCCAGCATTTT. The encoded protein is CASNPRTLNQPQHF.

V usage is TRBV28 and J usage is TRBJ2-3; 13 positions match TRBD2. The V gene's germline CDR1 is MDHEN and CDR2 SYDVKM. V lost 2 bases and J lost 0; bases outside the gene matches: 20. CDR3 size: 23 residues. In DNA form, the CDR3 reads TGTGCCAGCAGTTTAGAGGGGAATAGGTGGACTAGCGGGAGTACCATTAGCACAGATACGCAGTATTTT. The encoded protein is CASSLEGNRWTSGSTISTDTQYF.

V gene TRBV6-5 combines with J gene TRBJ2-4, with a weak D call TRBD1 (6 bases). CDR1 is MNHEY and CDR2 is SVGAGI in the germline V gene. The CDR3 sequence is 13 residues long. Trimming removed 6 bases from V and 4 bases from J, with 10 bases in between. Here the CDR3 reads CASREQGKNIQYF. The CDR3 nucleotides read TGTGCCAGCAGAGAACAGGGAAAAAACATTCAGTACTTC.

This rearrangement joins TRBV10-1 to TRBJ2-5; 8 nucleotides line up with TRBD2. Germline CDR1 and CDR2: WNHNN and SYGVQD (reference sequence). The V gene end was trimmed by 5 bases and the J gene end by 5 bases; junction bases not matched to a gene: 19. The CDR3 totals 18 residues. The CDR3 region has the DNA TGCGCCAGCAGTAGTGGTTCTTACCGAGCGGGAGAGTGGGAGACCCAGTACTTC. Protein sequence: CASSSGSYRAGEWETQYF.

The chain recombines TRBV7-9 with TRBJ2-7; a possible D gene is TRBD2 (6 bases). There are 14 residues in the CDR3. Germline V gene data show CDR1 as SEHNR and CDR2 as FQNEAQ (reference sequence). Trimming removed 5 bases at V and 0 bases at J, with 11 bases between. The CDR3 reads CASSRLAASYEQYF. The CDR3 nucleotides are TGTGCCAGCAGCCGCTTAGCGGCCTCCTACGAGCAGTACTTC.

V gene TRBV4-1 combines with J gene TRBJ2-1; 8 bases are shared with TRBD1. V trimming: 6 bases; J trimming: 0 bases; junction bases outside the gene matches: 7. Germline V gene sequence: CDR1 MGHRA, CDR2 YSYEKL. The CDR3 loop spans 16 amino acids. This CDR3 is CASRSTGQDSYNEQFF. The CDR3 DNA sequence: TGCGCCAGCAGATCGACGGGACAGGACTCCTACAATGAGCAGTTCTTC.

The J gene is TRBJ2-5, the V gene TRBV2; the match to TRBD1 covers 11 bases. The CDR3 is 15 residues long. CDR1 is SNHLY, CDR2 FYNNEI, per germline. After removal of 6 bases from V and 5 bases from J, the junction contained 8 bases not matched to a gene. Written as DNA, the CDR3 is TGTGCCAGCAGCTACCGGGACAGGGGGGATGAGACCCAGTACTTC. This sequence encodes CASSYRDRGDETQYF.

This clone was counted once. The V gene is TRBV6-5, the J gene TRBJ1-4; the D gene is possibly TRBD1 (6 bases). The CDR3 consists of 13 residues. V shed 0 bases and J shed 11 bases, with 10 bases lying between them. CDR1 MNHEY and CDR2 SVGAGI come from the germline V gene. This CDR3 is CASSYSRDTKLFF. The CDR3 bases are TGTGCCAGCAGTTACTCACGGGACACGAAACTGTTTTTT.

The chain recombines TRBV7-8 with TRBJ1-1; the D gene is possibly TRBD1 (6 bases). CDR3 length: 14 residues. Trimming removed 0 bases at V and 3 bases at J, with 8 bases between. Germline V gene sequence: CDR1 SGHVS, CDR2 FQNEAQ. CDR3 in amino acids: CASSLARGYTEAFF. The CDR3 DNA sequence: TGTGCCAGCAGCTTAGCCAGGGGATACACTGAAGCTTTCTTT.

CDR3 in DNA: TGTGCCAGCAGTGGACAGGGCAATCAGCCCCAGCATTTT. Translating gives CASSGQGNQPQHF. This rearrangement joins TRBV2 to TRBJ1-5; D is possibly TRBD1 (6 bases). CDR1 is SNHLY, CDR2 FYNNEI, per germline. Trimming took off 4 bases at V and 2 bases at J, with 6 bases between the two ends. The CDR3 consists of 13 residues.

The chain combines TRBV28 with TRBJ2-7; D is unresolved. Per germline, CDR1 MDHEN and CDR2 SYDVKM. The CDR3 extends over 12 amino acids. Trimming stripped 5 bases from V and 2 bases from J, with 7 bases between. The CDR3 nucleotides read TGTGCCAGCAGTATCGTCCCCTACGAGCAGTACTTC. It encodes CASSIVPYEQYF.

The V gene is TRBV5-6, the J gene TRBJ2-6; D unclear. Between the trimmed V and J ends, which lost 0 bases and 1 base, there was a span of 5 bases. There are 15 residues in the CDR3. Germline V gene lookup returns CDR1 SGHDT and CDR2 YYEEEE. The CDR3 nucleotides read TGTGCCAGCAGCTTGGCCCTATCTGGGGCCAACGTCCTGACTTTC. Protein product: CASSLALSGANVLTF.

The gene calls are TRBV6-5 and TRBJ1-2; perhaps TRBD1 as D (6 bases). Germline loops: CDR1 MNHEY, CDR2 SVGAGI. V lost 8 bases to trimming and J lost 4 bases, with 17 bases between them. The CDR3 contains 14 residues. As DNA, the CDR3 is TGTGCCAGCCAAGGAACAGGACAGCTCTATGGCTACACCTTC. Protein product: CASQGTGQLYGYTF.

V and J are TRBV18 and TRBJ2-1; TRBD2 aligns across 14 bases. From germline, CDR1 is KGHSH and CDR2 LQKENI. J gave up 6 bases and V 4 bases, and 17 bases lay outside the gene matches. The CDR3 has 20 amino acids. Here the CDR3 DNA reads TGTGCCAGCTCACTATACCTTCCCGGGACTAGCGGGAGTTTGGGCAATGAGCAGTTCTTC. Its protein product is CASSLYLPGTSGSLGNEQFF.

The V call is TRBV7-6, the J call TRBJ2-3, with D perhaps matching TRBD1 (6 bases). Trimming left V 5 bases short and J 6 bases short, with 12 bases between. Germline CDR1 SGHVS, CDR2 FNYEAQ. This CDR3 comprises 13 residues. The CDR3 sequence: CASSPNRVDTQYF. The CDR3 DNA reads as TGTGCCAGCAGCCCGAACAGGGTGGATACGCAGTATTTT. Complete variable domain (other parts from reference TRBV7-6 and TRBJ2-3): GAGVSQSPRYKVTKRGQDVALRCDPISGHVSLYWYRQALGQGPEFLTYFNYEAQQDKSGLPNDRFSAERPEGSISTLTIQRTEQRDSAMYRCASSPNRVDTQYFGPGTRLTVL.

This clone was seen only once. The chain employs TRBV28 and TRBJ2-7; D not certain. Germline assignment: CDR1 MDHEN and CDR2 SYDVKM. CDR3 length: 15 residues. The V end was cut by 3 bases, the J end by 4 bases, with 16 bases between. In DNA, the CDR3 is TGTGCCAGCAGTTTGTTCTCCGCGGCGTCGTACGAGCAGTACTTC. It yields the protein CASSLFSAASYEQYF.

The V and J genes are TRBV27 and TRBJ2-7; TRBD2 matches 12 bases. Trimming cost V 4 bases and J 6 bases; bases outside gene matches: 7. CDR3 length equals 15 residues. Germline V gene data show CDR1 as MNHEY and CDR2 as SMNVEV (reference sequence). This CDR3 is CASSSTSGRSSEQYF. The CDR3 coding sequence is TGTGCCAGCAGTTCCACTAGCGGGAGGAGTTCCGAGCAGTACTTC.

The chain combines TRBV4-1 with TRBJ2-5; D is undetermined. The CDR3 is 13 amino acids. V lost 0 bases and J 3 bases, leaving 5 bases between the germline ends. From germline, CDR1 is MGHRA and CDR2 YSYEKL. CDR3 bases: TGCGCCAGCAGCCAAGATGAGGAAGAGACCCAGTACTTC. Its translation is CASSQDEEETQYF.

This chain joins TRBV15 and TRBJ2-7; TRBD1 aligns across 11 bases. The germline V gene encodes CDR1 LNHNV and CDR2 YYDKDF (reference sequence). V was pared by 5 bases and J by 5 bases, with 2 bases of the junction left unmatched. The CDR3 has 13 residues. In DNA, the CDR3 is TGTGCCACCAGCCTGGACAGGGGGCACGAGCAGTACTTC. Residues: CATSLDRGHEQYF. The full variable domain, in which reference TRBV15 and TRBJ2-7 provide the parts outside the CDR3, is DAMVIQNPRYQVTQFGKPVTLSCSQTLNHNVMYWYQQKSSQAPKLLFHYYDKDFNNEADTPDNFQSRRPNTSFCFLDIRSPGLGDTAMYLCATSLDRGHEQYFGPGTRLTVT.

V usage is TRBV7-6 and J usage is TRBJ2-5; D gene unclear. Germline CDR1 reads SGHVS; CDR2 reads FNYEAQ. Trimming left V 0 bases short and J 0 bases short, with 8 bases between. The CDR3 sequence is 15 residues long. CDR3 DNA sequence: TGTGCCAGCAGCTTAGCGGTCAGGTACCAAGAGACCCAGTACTTC. This codes for CASSLAVRYQETQYF.

The gene calls are TRBV2 and TRBJ1-2; D gene ambiguous. The length of the CDR3 is 14 residues. CDR1 is SNHLY and CDR2 is FYNNEI in the germline V gene. Trimming stripped 0 bases from V and 0 bases from J, with 5 bases between. This CDR3 reads CASSEALSNYGYTF. The DNA for the CDR3 is TGTGCCAGCAGTGAAGCGCTATCTAACTATGGCTACACCTTC.

V is TRBV28 and J is TRBJ2-7; 8 bases line up with TRBD1. Germline V lookup: CDR1 MDHEN, CDR2 SYDVKM. The length of the CDR3 is 15 residues. J gave up 4 bases and V 2 bases, and 7 bases lay outside the gene matches. CDR3 in DNA: TGTGCCAGCAGTTTAGAGGACAGGGCCCCATACGAGCAGTACTTC. This translates into CASSLEDRAPYEQYF. Supplemented by reference TRBV28 and TRBJ2-7, the full variable domain reads DVKVTQSSRYLVKRTGEKVFLECVQDMDHENMFWYRQDPGLGLRLIYFSYDVKMKEKGDIPEGYSVSREKKERFSLILESASTNQTSMYLCASSLEDRAPYEQYFGPGTRLTVT.

This chain uses TRBV11-3 with TRBJ1-2; 9 bases are shared with TRBD1. The CDR3 totals 14 residues. Germline lookup yields CDR1 SGHNT and CDR2 YENEEA. J was trimmed by 5 bases and V by 1 base; bases with no gene match: 2. CDR3 sequence (DNA): TGTGCCAGCAGCTTAGGACAGGGGGAATATGGCTACACCTTC. The encoded protein is CASSLGQGEYGYTF.

The chain recombines TRBV7-3 with TRBJ2-1, with D tentatively TRBD2 (6 bases). Germline V CDR1 and CDR2: SGHTA, FQGTGA. This CDR3 region has 14 residues. V dropped 4 bases and J dropped 4 bases, with 11 bases sitting between them. The CDR3 reads CASSSGLLYNEQFF. CDR3 nucleotide sequence: TGTGCCAGCAGCTCGGGACTTTTGTACAATGAGCAGTTCTTC.

The gene calls are TRBV7-9 and TRBJ2-6, with D possibly being TRBD2 (5 bases). Germline CDR1 is SEHNR and CDR2 is FQNEAQ (reference sequence). With 0 bases removed from V and 2 bases from J, the gap between germline ends came to 5 bases. The CDR3 consists of 15 residues. CDR3 amino acids: CASSLAGTGANVLTF. CDR3 nucleotide sequence: TGTGCCAGCAGCTTAGCCGGGACTGGGGCCAACGTCCTGACTTTC.

This clone was seen only once. This rearrangement joins TRBV28 to TRBJ2-1; 9 positions agree with TRBD2. J was trimmed by 0 bases and V by 3 bases; bases with no gene match: 9. Germline loops: CDR1 MDHEN, CDR2 SYDVKM. This CDR3 has 18 residues. Here the CDR3 reads CASSFIAGEGSSYNEQFF. In DNA form, the CDR3 reads TGTGCCAGCAGTTTTATAGCGGGAGAGGGTAGCTCCTACAATGAGCAGTTCTTC.

The chain joins TRBV7-8 to TRBJ1-4, with D unresolved. V was cut by 5 bases and J by 2 bases, with 12 bases left in between. The CDR3 is made up of 15 amino acids. The germline V gene encodes CDR1 SGHVS and CDR2 FQNEAQ. This CDR3 reads CASSPTGGTNEKLFF. CDR3 coding DNA: TGTGCCAGCAGCCCGACGGGTGGCACTAATGAAAAACTGTTTTTT.

The rearrangement links TRBV30 to TRBJ2-7; D perhaps matches TRBD1 (5 bases). The germline V and J ends were trimmed by 4 bases and 6 bases, with 16 bases remaining between them. CDR3 length: 13 residues. Germline CDR1 GTSNPN, CDR2 SVGIG (reference sequence). The CDR3 region is CAWMGQPLSEQYF. The CDR3 DNA sequence: TGTGCCTGGATGGGGCAGCCGTTGAGCGAGCAGTACTTC. The whole variable domain, filled in from reference TRBV30 and TRBJ2-7, reads SQTIHQWPATLVQPVGSPLSLECTVEGTSNPNLYWYRQAAGRGLQLLFYSVGIGQISSEVPQNLSASRPQDRQFILSSKKLLLSDSGFYLCAWMGQPLSEQYFGPGTRLTVT.

The chain joins TRBV9 to TRBJ1-2, with D tentatively TRBD1 (5 bases). V lost 0 bases and J lost 11, with 14 bases in between. The CDR3 length is 13 residues. Germline CDR1 reads SGDLS; CDR2 reads YYNGEE. The CDR3 DNA follows: TGTGCCAGCAGCGTAGTGGGGGGTGGTGGGTACACCTTC. Its translation: CASSVVGGGGYTF.

This clone was recorded only once. The CDR3 nucleotides are TGTGCCAGCAGTTCGTCTCACGAGCAGTACTTC. Protein sequence: CASSSSHEQYF. The chain is built from TRBV6-5 and TRBJ2-7; D is unclear. Germline CDR1 is MNHEY and CDR2 is SVGAGI. The length of the CDR3 is 11 residues. V dropped 4 bases and J dropped 5 bases, with 6 bases sitting between them.

This clone appeared a single time. J is TRBJ2-3 and V is TRBV27; TRBD2 is a possible D gene (6 bases). Germline CDR1 and CDR2: MNHEY and SMNVEV (reference sequence). V dropped 7 bases and J dropped 1 base, with 18 bases sitting between them. The CDR3 runs to 16 residues. The CDR3 DNA reads TGTGCCAGCATTCCTCTGGGAGTAGCGGGCACAGATACGCAGTATTTT. It translates to CASIPLGVAGTDTQYF.